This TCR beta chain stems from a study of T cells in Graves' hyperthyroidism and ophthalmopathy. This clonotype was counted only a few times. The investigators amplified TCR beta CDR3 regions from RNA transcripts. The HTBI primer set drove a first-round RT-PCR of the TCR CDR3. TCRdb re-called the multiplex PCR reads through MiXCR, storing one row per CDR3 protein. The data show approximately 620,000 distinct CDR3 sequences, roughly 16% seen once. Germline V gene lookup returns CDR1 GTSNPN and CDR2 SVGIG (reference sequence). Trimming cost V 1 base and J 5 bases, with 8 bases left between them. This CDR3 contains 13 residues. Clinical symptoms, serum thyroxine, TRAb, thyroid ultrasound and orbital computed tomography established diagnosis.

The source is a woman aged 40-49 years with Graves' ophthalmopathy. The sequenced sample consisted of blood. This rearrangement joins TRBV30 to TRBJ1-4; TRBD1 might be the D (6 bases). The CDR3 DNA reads TGTGCCTGGAGTGGGGGGGCAAATGAAAAACTGTTTTTT. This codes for CAWSGGANEKLFF.